These 10 T cell receptor beta chains share one sample of origin, sequenced in a study of cytomegalovirus exposure and HLA in healthy donors. Repertoires were generated with immunoSEQ multiplex PCR, while TCRdb's copy carries only in-frame clones and drops some. The table lists about 130,000 clones, 80% to 90% of them singletons. Sequences were obtained from PBMCs. Receptors originate from a young woman in good health and CMV-seronegative.

The chain is built from TRBV27 and TRBJ1-6; D unresolved. CDR3 length equals 16 residues. Germline lookup yields CDR1 MNHEY and CDR2 SMNVEV (reference sequence). V gave up 11 bases and J gave up 0 bases, with 17 bases separating them. For the CDR3, the DNA is TGTGCCGCCAAGACTTCTATAGGCTCCTATAATTCACCCCTCCACTTT. Its protein product is CAAKTSIGSYNSPLHF.

This chain links TRBV2 with TRBJ2-5, with D perhaps TRBD2 (6 bases). Germline V gene lookup returns CDR1 SNHLY and CDR2 FYNNEI. The CDR3 sequence is 15 residues long. Trimming took off 7 bases at V and 7 bases at J, with 22 bases between the two ends. The CDR3 is CASNTGEVNPGTQYF. CDR3 DNA sequence: TGTGCCAGCAACACTGGGGAGGTCAACCCCGGGACCCAGTACTTC.

CDR3 in DNA: TGTGCCAGCAGCTTAGTCGGGAACACCGGGGAGCTGTTTTTT. Encoded protein: CASSLVGNTGELFF. The chain couples TRBV5-4 to TRBJ2-2; unclear D gene. The CDR3 totals 14 residues. Germline loops: CDR1 SGHNT, CDR2 YYREEE (reference sequence). V was clipped by 2 bases and J by 1 base, with 6 bases between them.

The V and J genes are TRBV5-1 and TRBJ2-3, with 8 positions matching TRBD1. The J segment lost 6 bases and the V segment lost 6 bases, leaving 12 bases of the junction unmatched. CDR1 is SGHRS, CDR2 YFSETQ, per germline. CDR3 length: 15 amino acids. CDR3: CASTRDRGGGDTQYF. Here the CDR3 DNA reads TGCGCCAGCACCCGAGACAGGGGAGGAGGGGATACGCAGTATTTT.

The rearrangement links TRBV4-1 to TRBJ2-1, with 9 bases matching TRBD2. The germline V gene encodes CDR1 MGHRA and CDR2 YSYEKL. With 1 base clipped from V and 8 bases from J, the junction kept 12 bases outside the gene matches. The CDR3 runs to 17 residues. The CDR3 DNA reads as TGCGCCAGCAGCCAAGTCTTTCGGCTAGCGGGGCGATATGAGCAGTTCTTC. Translating gives CASSQVFRLAGRYEQFF.

The CDR3 reads CSAREDRGYTF. In DNA, the CDR3 is TGCAGTGCTAGAGAGGACAGGGGATACACCTTC. The gene calls are TRBV20-1 and TRBJ1-2, with 9 nucleotides matching TRBD1. The V segment lost 0 bases and the J segment 11 bases; nucleotides outside the gene matches: 1. The CDR3 sequence is 11 residues long. From germline, CDR1 is DFQATT and CDR2 SNEGSKA (reference sequence).

The chain couples TRBV4-1 to TRBJ2-7; weak D call: TRBD2 (5 bases). Deletions cut 0 bases from V and 3 bases from J, with 15 bases between. CDR1 MGHRA and CDR2 YSYEKL come from the germline V gene. The CDR3 totals 16 residues. The DNA for the CDR3 is TGCGCCAGCAGCCAAGATCTAGCTCCCATAAGCTACGAGCAGTACTTC. It codes for CASSQDLAPISYEQYF.

The chain links TRBV7-8 to TRBJ2-5; D is perhaps TRBD2 (7 bases). Germline assignment: CDR1 SGHVS and CDR2 FQNEAQ. The ends were cut back, 2 bases at V and 5 bases at J, with 21 bases in the middle. The CDR3 loop spans 17 amino acids. The CDR3 region is CASSLRHVRGPGETQYF. The CDR3 DNA sequence: TGTGCCAGCAGCTTACGCCACGTGCGGGGGCCTGGGGAGACCCAGTACTTC.

This clone was seen just once. The chain couples TRBV2 to TRBJ1-5; the D gene is possibly TRBD1 (5 bases). CDR1 is SNHLY, CDR2 FYNNEI, per germline. This CDR3 comprises 15 residues. Trimming took 6 bases from V and 0 from J, leaving 12 bases between them. The CDR3, as DNA: TGTGCCAGCAGGGCAGACAGCTATAGCAATCAGCCCCAGCATTTT. This gives the protein CASRADSYSNQPQHF.

The chain links TRBV18 to TRBJ1-5; tentatively, D is TRBD1 (5 bases). The CDR3 covers 14 residues. V dropped 4 bases and J dropped 0 bases, with 7 bases sitting between them. Germline V gives CDR1 KGHSH, CDR2 LQKENI. In nucleotides, the CDR3 is TGTGCCAGCTCACAGGGGAATAGCAATCAGCCCCAGCATTTT. Translation gives CASSQGNSNQPQHF. Using reference TRBV18 and TRBJ1-5 for the parts outside the CDR3, the full variable domain is NAGVMQNPRHLVRRRGQEARLRCSPMKGHSHVYWYRQLPEEGLKFMVYLQKENIIDESGMPKERFSAEFPKEGPSILRIQQVVRGDSAAYFCASSQGNSNQPQHFGDGTRLSIL.